This entry lists 27 T cell receptor beta chains sequenced from one sample in a study of cytomegalovirus exposure and HLA in healthy donors. The PCR employed 60 Vbeta primers together with 13 Jbeta primers. Assay used: immunoSEQ multiplex PCR; TCRdb lists only in-frame clones, some missing. The sample lists roughly 190,000 clones; roughly 77% were seen once. The sequencing input was PBMCs. The receptors shown here come from a woman aged 45-60 years in good health and CMV-seronegative.

V and J are TRBV10-3 and TRBJ2-1; 8 positions agree with TRBD1. Unmatched junction bases numbered 11, after V lost 3 bases and J lost 4 bases. Germline CDR1 ENHRY, CDR2 SYGVKD. CDR3 length: 17 residues. In nucleotides, the CDR3 is TGTGCCATCAGTGACAGTTTTGGGAGACAGGGGTACAATGAGCAGTTCTTC. Translating it yields CAISDSFGRQGYNEQFF.

The chain links TRBV14 to TRBJ1-1; 8 bases line up with TRBD1. The V gene's germline CDR1 is SGHDN and CDR2 FVKESK. V trimming: 3 bases; J trimming: 0 bases; junction bases outside the gene matches: 3. The length of the CDR3 is 15 residues. The CDR3, as DNA: TGTGCCAGCAGCCATTGGGACAGGATGAACACTGAAGCTTTCTTT. The encoded protein is CASSHWDRMNTEAFF.

The chain combines TRBV18 with TRBJ1-1; tentatively, D is TRBD1 (6 bases). V lost 2 bases and J 4 bases, leaving 17 bases between the germline ends. CDR1 is KGHSH, CDR2 LQKENI, per germline. The CDR3 loop spans 16 amino acids. CDR3 sequence (DNA): TGTGCCAGCTCACCAGGGTCACAGGGCCTGGGCACTGAAGCTTTCTTT. It encodes CASSPGSQGLGTEAFF. Supplemented by reference TRBV18 and TRBJ1-1, the full variable domain reads NAGVMQNPRHLVRRRGQEARLRCSPMKGHSHVYWYRQLPEEGLKFMVYLQKENIIDESGMPKERFSAEFPKEGPSILRIQQVVRGDSAAYFCASSPGSQGLGTEAFFGQGTRLTVV.

This chain connects TRBV5-6 to TRBJ1-4; D is ambiguous. The V end lost 0 bases, the J end lost 2 bases, and 5 bases lay between the germline ends. The germline V gene has CDR1 SGHDT and CDR2 YYEEEE. This CDR3 spans 14 amino acids. CDR3 bases: TGTGCCAGCAGCTTGGATTCTACTAATGAAAAACTGTTTTTT. Translation: CASSLDSTNEKLFF.

This chain connects TRBV18 to TRBJ1-1; D may be TRBD1 (6 bases). Germline V gene lookup returns CDR1 KGHSH and CDR2 LQKENI. Trimming pared 3 bases from V and 1 base from J, leaving 12 bases between. The length of the CDR3 is 15 residues. CDR3 coding DNA: TGTGCCAGCTCACCGTCCGGGACAAGGAACACTGAAGCTTTCTTT. Protein: CASSPSGTRNTEAFF.

The V gene is TRBV2, the J gene TRBJ2-2; TRBD1 matches at 11 bases. Germline CDR1 SNHLY, CDR2 FYNNEI. The ends lost 7 bases at V and 4 bases at J; junction bases unmatched: 8. This CDR3 region has 16 residues. Here the CDR3 DNA reads TGTGCCAGCACGGTCAGGGGACAGGGGGGCACCGGGGAGCTGTTTTTT. Its protein product is CASTVRGQGGTGELFF.

The chain employs TRBV4-1 and TRBJ1-1; 10 bases match TRBD1. This CDR3 is 19 amino acids long. Trimming took 0 bases from V and 1 from J; bases not matched to a gene: 11. CDR1 and CDR2 from the germline V gene are MGHRA and YSYEKL. The CDR3 DNA is TGCGCCAGCAGCCAAGATCGCCTCCGGGACAGGGGCCAGAACACTGAAGCTTTCTTT. It encodes CASSQDRLRDRGQNTEAFF.

V gene TRBV19 combines with J gene TRBJ1-1; tentative D call: TRBD1 (6 bases). The CDR3 runs to 12 residues. Germline V gene sequence: CDR1 LNHDA, CDR2 SQIVND (reference sequence). Trimming shortened V by 5 bases and J by 7 bases, and 11 bases separated the two germline ends. CDR3 sequence (DNA): TGTGCCAGTAGTGTAACCAGGGGTGAAGCTTTCTTT. Amino acid sequence: CASSVTRGEAFF.

V gene TRBV19 combines with J gene TRBJ1-1; D is ambiguous. The CDR3 has 14 amino acids. In germline, CDR1 is LNHDA, CDR2 SQIVND (reference sequence). V lost 6 bases, J lost 5 bases, and 16 bases lay in between. In DNA form, the CDR3 reads TGTGCCAGTAGGTTTACGGGATGGAGGACTGAAGCTTTCTTT. It encodes CASRFTGWRTEAFF.

This clone was seen just once. The chain employs TRBV19 and TRBJ2-2, with D hard to call. The V end was cut by 5 bases, the J end by 6 bases, with 13 bases between. Germline lookup yields CDR1 LNHDA and CDR2 SQIVND (reference sequence). The CDR3 extends over 14 amino acids. The chain's CDR3 is CASSALETAGELFF. The CDR3 DNA follows: TGTGCCAGTAGTGCCCTGGAGACGGCCGGGGAGCTGTTTTTT.

In this sample, this clone turned up a few times. The rearrangement joins TRBV2 to TRBJ1-1, with 8 nucleotides matching TRBD1. Germline-derived CDR1 and CDR2 are SNHLY and FYNNEI. This CDR3 spans 14 amino acids. With 6 bases clipped from V and 4 bases from J, the junction kept 7 bases outside the gene matches. The CDR3 DNA follows: TGTGCCAGCAGACGCGGACAGGGAGGCACTGAAGCTTTCTTT. This gives the protein CASRRGQGGTEAFF.

This clone was recorded only once. J is TRBJ1-6 and V is TRBV19, with D unclear. The CDR3 runs to 15 residues. From germline, CDR1 is LNHDA and CDR2 SQIVND (reference sequence). V was pared by 1 base and J by 2 bases, with 6 bases between. CDR3 residues: CASSIGATYNSPLHF. CDR3 nucleotide sequence: TGTGCCAGTAGTATAGGAGCCACCTATAATTCACCCCTCCACTTT.

The rearrangement links TRBV19 to TRBJ2-5, with 7 bases aligning to TRBD1. CDR3 length: 15 amino acids. Germline V lookup: CDR1 LNHDA, CDR2 SQIVND (reference sequence). The ends lost 5 bases at V and 4 bases at J; junction bases unmatched: 10. The DNA for the CDR3 is TGTGCCAGTAGTCCAGAAGACAGGGAGATAGAGACCCAGTACTTC. Translation gives CASSPEDREIETQYF.

This chain uses TRBV5-1 with TRBJ2-7; the match to TRBD2 covers 13 bases. The V gene end was trimmed by 4 bases and the J gene end by 2 bases; junction bases not matched to a gene: 3. Germline CDR1 reads SGHRS; CDR2 reads YFSETQ. The CDR3 totals 15 residues. The CDR3 sequence: CASSTGLAGAYEQYF. CDR3 nucleotide sequence: TGCGCCAGCAGCACCGGACTAGCGGGAGCCTACGAGCAGTACTTC. Combining the CDR3 with reference TRBV5-1 and TRBJ2-7 gives the whole variable domain KAGVTQTPRYLIKTRGQQVTLSCSPISGHRSVSWYQQTPGQGLQFLFEYFSETQRNKGNFPGRFSGRQFSNSRSEMNVSTLELGDSALYLCASSTGLAGAYEQYFGPGTRLTVT.

J is TRBJ1-2 and V is TRBV5-6; tentatively, D is TRBD1 (5 bases). Germline CDR1 is SGHDT and CDR2 is YYEEEE. The CDR3 extends over 17 amino acids. V lost 7 bases and J 2 bases, leaving 24 bases between the germline ends. The chain's CDR3 is CASRRLGSGGKNYGYTF. CDR3 bases: TGTGCCAGCCGCCGGCTGGGTAGCGGGGGAAAGAACTATGGCTACACCTTC.

J is TRBJ1-1 and V is TRBV11-3, with a possible D match to TRBD1 (6 bases). Looked up from germline, CDR1 is SGHNT and CDR2 is YENEEA. This CDR3 contains 14 residues. Trimming left V 5 bases short and J 0 bases short, with 10 bases between. The CDR3, as DNA: TGTGCCAGCAGCCTACAGGGACTGAACACTGAAGCTTTCTTT. Its translation: CASSLQGLNTEAFF.

V gene TRBV2 combines with J gene TRBJ2-1, with a possible D match to TRBD2 (6 bases). Per the germline V gene, CDR1 is SNHLY and CDR2 is FYNNEI. V was clipped by 2 bases and J by 6 bases, with 14 bases between them. This CDR3 is built from 15 residues. This chain's CDR3 is CASSERERALNEQFF. The CDR3 DNA reads TGTGCCAGCAGTGAACGGGAGCGGGCCCTCAATGAGCAGTTCTTC.

As for this clone: This CDR3 is also generated by other DNA sequences in the sample. The V call is TRBV9, the J call TRBJ1-5, with TRBD1 identical over 9 bases. V lost 3 bases, J lost 4 bases, and 2 bases stayed unmatched. CDR1 and CDR2 from the germline V gene are SGDLS and YYNGEE. CDR3 size: 14 residues. The CDR3 is CASSATGGNQPQHF. CDR3 bases: TGTGCCAGCAGCGCGACAGGGGGAAATCAGCCCCAGCATTTT.

V and J are TRBV9 and TRBJ2-1, with a tentative D call TRBD1 (6 bases). The germline V gene has CDR1 SGDLS and CDR2 YYNGEE. V gave up 1 base and J gave up 2 bases, with 16 bases separating them. CDR3 size: 17 residues. CDR3 region: CASSVKGVGTTYNEQFF. DNA of the CDR3: TGTGCCAGCAGCGTAAAGGGGGTAGGGACAACCTACAATGAGCAGTTCTTC.

This clone was seen more than once but under ten times. CDR3 DNA: TGTGCCAGCAGCTTGGAGGGGCGGGACTACACCTTC. Its translation is CASSLEGRDYTF. The chain combines TRBV5-4 with TRBJ1-2; a weak D match, TRBD1 (5 bases). The germline V gene has CDR1 SGHNT and CDR2 YYREEE (reference sequence). V lost 0 bases to trimming and J lost 10 bases, with 10 bases between them. The CDR3 runs to 12 residues. Full variable domain (missing parts from reference TRBV5-4 and TRBJ1-2): ETGVTQSPTHLIKTRGQQVTLRCSSQSGHNTVSWYQQALGQGPQFIFQYYREEENGRGNFPPRFSGLQFPNYSSELNVNALELDDSALYLCASSLEGRDYTFGSGTRLTVV.

CDR3 DNA: TGTGCCAGCAGCCACACTAGCGGGGGGTACGTGAGGGGTGAGCAGTTCTTC. Protein product: CASSHTSGGYVRGEQFF. The gene calls are TRBV7-8 and TRBJ2-1; 12 bases map to TRBD2. The CDR3 length is 17 residues. The V and J ends lost 5 bases and 9 bases, in that order; junction bases with no gene match: 14. Germline V lookup: CDR1 SGHVS, CDR2 FQNEAQ.

This chain's CDR3 is CASSLGTDSYEQYF. CDR3 sequence (DNA): TGTGCCAGCAGCTTAGGGACAGACTCCTACGAGCAGTACTTC. V and J are TRBV7-9 and TRBJ2-7, with TRBD1 as a possible D gene (6 bases). The CDR3 sequence is 14 residues long. The germline V and J ends were trimmed by 1 base and 0 bases, with 7 bases remaining between them. Germline V gene sequence: CDR1 SEHNR, CDR2 FQNEAQ (reference sequence).

The rearrangement uses TRBV6-1 and TRBJ2-7; D is uncertain. V was clipped by 3 bases and J by 1 base, with 7 bases between them. The CDR3 length is 13 residues. CDR1 MNHNS and CDR2 SASEGT come from the germline V gene. CDR3 in amino acids: CASSENGSYEQYF. The CDR3 nucleotides read TGTGCCAGCAGTGAGAACGGGTCCTACGAGCAGTACTTC.

The chain has TRBV29-1 and TRBJ2-2; 12 bases agree with TRBD2. Germline V CDR1 and CDR2: SQVTM, ANQGSEA. J was trimmed by 8 bases and V by 7 bases; bases with no gene match: 8. The CDR3 consists of 14 residues. CDR3 region: CSGRLAGASGELFF. In DNA form, the CDR3 reads TGCAGCGGAAGACTAGCGGGAGCATCGGGGGAGCTGTTTTTT.

The chain is built from TRBV6-6 and TRBJ2-7, with 12 bases that match TRBD2. CDR3 length: 13 residues. The J segment lost 3 bases and the V segment lost 9 bases, leaving 3 bases of the junction unmatched. Looked up from germline, CDR1 is MNHNY and CDR2 is SVGAGI (reference sequence). CDR3 bases: TGTGCCAGTGGACTAGCGGGGTACTACGAGCAGTACTTC. Its protein product is CASGLAGYYEQYF.

V usage is TRBV5-5 and J usage is TRBJ2-1, with 9 bases fitting TRBD2. Trimming at V came to 1 base and at J to 9 bases, leaving 2 bases not matched to a gene. Germline CDR1 reads SGHKS; CDR2 reads YYEKEE (reference sequence). The CDR3 is 13 residues long. The DNA for the CDR3 is TGTGCCAGCAGCTTGCTAGCGGGGCTTGAGCAGTTCTTC. It codes for CASSLLAGLEQFF.

The chain employs TRBV10-2 and TRBJ1-3; 7 positions agree with TRBD1. The length of the CDR3 is 15 residues. Germline V gene lookup returns CDR1 WSHSY and CDR2 SAAADI. With V trimmed by 7 bases and J by 0 bases, 6 bases remained unmatched. Here the CDR3 DNA reads TGCGCCAGCACCCAGACAGGGACCTCTGGAAACACCATATATTTT. It translates to CASTQTGTSGNTIYF.